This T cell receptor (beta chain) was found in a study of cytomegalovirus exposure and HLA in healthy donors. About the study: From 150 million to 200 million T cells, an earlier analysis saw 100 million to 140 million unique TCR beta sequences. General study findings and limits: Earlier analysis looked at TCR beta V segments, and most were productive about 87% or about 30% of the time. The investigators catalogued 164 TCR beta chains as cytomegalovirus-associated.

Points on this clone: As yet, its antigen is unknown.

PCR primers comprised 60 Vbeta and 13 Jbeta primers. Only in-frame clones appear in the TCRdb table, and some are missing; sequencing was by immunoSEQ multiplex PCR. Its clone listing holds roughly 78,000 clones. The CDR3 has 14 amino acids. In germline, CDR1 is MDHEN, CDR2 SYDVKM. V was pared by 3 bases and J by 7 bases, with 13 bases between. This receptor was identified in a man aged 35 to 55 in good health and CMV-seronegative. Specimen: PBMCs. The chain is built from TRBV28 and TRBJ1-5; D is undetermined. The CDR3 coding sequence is TGTGCCAGCAGTTTGGAACAGCGGGGACAGCCCCAGCATTTT. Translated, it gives CASSLEQRGQPQHF.